The rows below give T cell receptor beta chains drawn from one sample of a study of CD8 T cells in Susac syndrome. TCRdb re-called the immunoSEQ multiplex PCR reads through MiXCR, storing one row per CDR3 protein. The table includes 200,000 or so distinct CDR3 sequences, 95% detected once. Sequencing was done on a sample of CD4+ T cells from PBMCs. All receptors come from a human donor with Susac syndrome. Each CDR3 is given with its conserved first and last residue. Fields, in order: D gene, J gene, clone size, V gene, CDR3 protein, CDR3 DNA. A D gene is named only where the DNA matches it firmly. Expanded clones are given a class, and other clones once, few, many or no size at all.

d_call: -
j_call: TRBJ2-1
clone_size: once
v_call: TRBV5-1
cdr3_aa: CASRIAGEGNNEQFF
cdr3_nt: TGCGCCAGCAGAATCGCAGGGGAGGGAAACAATGAGCAGTTCTTC

d_call: TRBD2
j_call: TRBJ2-3
clone_size: -
v_call: TRBV19
cdr3_aa: CASSGQRGPTDTQYF
cdr3_nt: TGTGCCAGTAGTGGCCAGCGGGGGCCCACAGATACGCAGTATTTT

d_call: TRBD1
j_call: TRBJ1-1
clone_size: -
v_call: TRBV13
cdr3_aa: CASSFRGQGNTEAFF
cdr3_nt: TGTGCCAGCAGCTTCCGGGGACAGGGTAACACTGAAGCTTTCTTT

d_call: TRBD2
j_call: TRBJ2-7
clone_size: -
v_call: TRBV9
cdr3_aa: CASSVAPAGGAYEQYF
cdr3_nt: TGTGCCAGCAGCGTAGCCCCAGCGGGGGGTGCCTACGAGCAGTACTTC

d_call: TRBD2
j_call: TRBJ2-7
clone_size: few
v_call: TRBV5-1
cdr3_aa: CASSSSGGAYEQYF
cdr3_nt: TGTGCCAGCAGTTCTAGCGGGGGGGCCTACGAGCAGTACTTC

d_call: -
j_call: TRBJ2-7
clone_size: -
v_call: TRBV28
cdr3_aa: CAPLRTSLSYEQYF
cdr3_nt: TGTGCCCCCCTGAGGACCTCTCTCTCCTACGAGCAGTACTTC

d_call: -
j_call: TRBJ2-1
clone_size: -
v_call: TRBV5-1
cdr3_aa: CASSFLPDNEQFF
cdr3_nt: TGCGCCAGCAGCTTTCTCCCTGACAATGAGCAGTTCTTC

d_call: -
j_call: TRBJ1-5
clone_size: -
v_call: TRBV12-3/TRBV12-4
cdr3_aa: CASSLQSDSNQPQHF
cdr3_nt: TGTGCCAGCAGTTTGCAGAGTGATAGCAATCAGCCCCAGCATTTT

d_call: -
j_call: TRBJ2-3
clone_size: -
v_call: TRBV6-2/TRBV6-3
cdr3_aa: CASTVSPQDTQYF
cdr3_nt: TGTGCCAGCACCGTGTCCCCCCAAGATACGCAGTATTTT

d_call: TRBD2
j_call: TRBJ2-7
clone_size: -
v_call: TRBV29-1
cdr3_aa: CSVSWGSGGYEQYF
cdr3_nt: TGCAGCGTTTCTTGGGGGTCGGGAGGCTACGAGCAGTACTTC

d_call: TRBD2
j_call: TRBJ2-1
clone_size: -
v_call: TRBV18
cdr3_aa: CASSDAGGKQFF
cdr3_nt: TGTGCCAGCTCAGACGCGGGGGGTAAGCAGTTCTTC

d_call: -
j_call: TRBJ1-1
clone_size: -
v_call: TRBV7-3
cdr3_aa: CASSLSGANTEAFF
cdr3_nt: TGTGCCAGCAGCTTATCGGGAGCAAACACTGAAGCTTTCTTT

d_call: TRBD2
j_call: TRBJ2-3
clone_size: -
v_call: TRBV3-1
cdr3_aa: CASSGTSGGGTDTQYF
cdr3_nt: TGTGCCAGCAGCGGAACTAGCGGGGGCGGCACAGATACGCAGTATTTT

d_call: -
j_call: TRBJ1-2
clone_size: -
v_call: TRBV5-5
cdr3_aa: CASSLQQGLFYGYTF
cdr3_nt: TGTGCCAGCAGCTTACAACAGGGATTGTTCTATGGCTACACCTTC

d_call: -
j_call: TRBJ2-5
clone_size: -
v_call: TRBV28
cdr3_aa: CASSSLGEASKVQETQYF
cdr3_nt: TGTGCCAGCAGTTCCCTTGGGGAGGCTAGCAAAGTCCAAGAGACCCAGTACTTC

d_call: -
j_call: TRBJ2-7
clone_size: -
v_call: TRBV12-3/TRBV12-4
cdr3_aa: CASSLSSEYEQYF
cdr3_nt: TGTGCCAGCAGTTTAAGTTCTGAATACGAGCAGTACTTC

d_call: TRBD2
j_call: TRBJ2-3
clone_size: -
v_call: TRBV20-1
cdr3_aa: CSPTSGGVSRPDTQYF
cdr3_nt: TGCAGTCCGACTAGCGGGGGGGTTTCACGGCCAGATACGCAGTATTTT

d_call: -
j_call: TRBJ1-1
clone_size: -
v_call: TRBV3-1
cdr3_aa: CASSQESRASEAFF
cdr3_nt: TGTGCCAGCAGCCAAGAGTCCAGGGCAAGTGAAGCTTTCTTT

d_call: -
j_call: TRBJ1-4
clone_size: few
v_call: TRBV30
cdr3_aa: CAWSVRPREKLFF
cdr3_nt: TGTGCCTGGAGTGTCCGGCCTCGTGAAAAACTGTTTTTT

d_call: -
j_call: TRBJ1-6
clone_size: -
v_call: TRBV28
cdr3_aa: CASSSRQVPGNSPLHF
cdr3_nt: TGTGCCAGCAGTTCAAGACAGGTCCCGGGTAATTCACCCCTCCACTTT

d_call: TRBD1
j_call: TRBJ1-5
clone_size: -
v_call: TRBV6-6
cdr3_aa: CASMTGVSNQPQHF
cdr3_nt: TGTGCCAGCATGACAGGGGTTAGCAATCAGCCCCAGCATTTT

d_call: -
j_call: TRBJ2-3
clone_size: -
v_call: TRBV5-6
cdr3_aa: CASTRIKGSNTDTQYF
cdr3_nt: TGTGCCAGCACCCGAATTAAGGGTTCCAACACAGATACGCAGTATTTT

d_call: TRBD1
j_call: TRBJ2-7
clone_size: -
v_call: TRBV13
cdr3_aa: CASSPTGGWEQYF
cdr3_nt: TGTGCCAGCAGCCCGACAGGGGGCTGGGAGCAGTACTTC

d_call: -
j_call: TRBJ1-2
clone_size: -
v_call: TRBV3-1
cdr3_aa: CASSQDLQGWYGYTF
cdr3_nt: TGTGCCAGCAGCCAAGATCTACAGGGCTGGTATGGCTACACCTTC

d_call: -
j_call: TRBJ2-5
clone_size: once
v_call: TRBV6-4
cdr3_aa: CASAQGAAGETQYF
cdr3_nt: TGTGCCAGCGCACAGGGTGCGGCGGGTGAGACCCAGTACTTC